These 20 T cell receptor beta chains were sequenced from one sample in a study of identical twins. Each CDR3 protein gets one entry after TCRdb re-called the 5' RACE reads with MiXCR. The repertoire holds 1,800,000 or so distinct CDR3 sequences, with less than 35% as singletons. Source material: cord blood. The receptors derive from a newborn girl in good health.

This clonotype showed up just a few times. The V call is TRBV20-1, the J call TRBJ2-7; 11 bases align to TRBD2. CDR1 is DFQATT and CDR2 is SNEGSKA in the germline V gene (reference sequence). Trimming cost V 6 bases and J 4 bases; bases outside gene matches: 5. The length of the CDR3 is 13 residues. CDR3 DNA: TGCAGTGCAACGACTAGCGGGGATTACGAGCAGTACTTC. It codes for CSATTSGDYEQYF.

This clonotype was seen a few times. The rearrangement uses TRBV15 and TRBJ2-7; possibly TRBD1 for D (6 bases). Germline CDR1 is LNHNV and CDR2 is YYDKDF (reference sequence). The length of the CDR3 is 15 residues. Trimming removed 4 bases from V and 5 bases from J, with 18 bases in between. The CDR3 region is CATSKGPTGNHEQYF. The CDR3 coding sequence is TGTGCCACCAGCAAGGGTCCCACAGGGAATCACGAGCAGTACTTC.

J is TRBJ2-5 and V is TRBV12-3 or TRBV12-4, with D perhaps TRBD1 or TRBD2 (5 bases each). CDR3 length: 14 amino acids. Trimming stripped 4 bases from V and 4 bases from J, with 13 bases between. CDR3 DNA: TGTGCCAGCAGTTCCGGGACCCACCGAGAGACCCAGTACTTC. It is translated as CASSSGTHRETQYF.

This clonotype was recorded once. This sequence joins TRBV25-1 and TRBJ2-3; D is perhaps TRBD1 (5 bases). CDR1 and CDR2 from the germline V gene are MGHDK and SYGVNS. This CDR3 has 16 residues. V was cut by 4 bases and J by 3 bases, with 17 bases left in between. CDR3 coding DNA: TGTGCCAGCAGTGGCTCGGACAAAGTGGGGACAGATACGCAGTATTTT. As protein: CASSGSDKVGTDTQYF.

In its sample, this clonotype was seen a few times. In DNA, the CDR3 is TGTGCCAGCAGCTTATTCGCTTGTGTCCTGTACACAGATACGCAGTATTTT. It codes for CASSLFACVLYTDTQYF. The J gene is TRBJ2-3, the V gene TRBV7-2; D is uncertain. The CDR3 covers 17 residues. V was clipped by 2 bases and J by 2 bases, with 17 bases between them. Germline values: CDR1 SGHTA, CDR2 FQGNSA. Variable domain in full (rest from reference TRBV7-2 and TRBJ2-3): GAGVSQSPSNKVTEKGKDVELRCDPISGHTALYWYRQSLGQGLEFLIYFQGNSAPDKSGLPSDRFSAERTGGSVSTLTIQRTQQEDSAVYLCASSLFACVLYTDTQYFGPGTRLTVL.

This chain joins TRBV5-1 and TRBJ1-2, with D perhaps matching TRBD1 (5 bases). The germline V gene has CDR1 SGHRS and CDR2 YFSETQ. The length of the CDR3 is 12 residues. V shed 5 bases and J shed 8 bases, with 13 bases lying between them. The CDR3 sequence: CASRRSGIGYTF. The DNA for the CDR3 is TGCGCCAGCAGGAGGTCAGGGATCGGCTACACCTTC.

Only a few counts were recorded for this clonotype. The chain has TRBV5-1 and TRBJ1-4, with 8 bases identical to TRBD1. V was clipped by 1 base and J by 4 bases; unmatched bases: 6. This CDR3 has 16 residues. The germline V gene has CDR1 SGHRS and CDR2 YFSETQ. The CDR3 DNA reads TGCGCCAGCAGCTTGTCAGGGGGCGCCGGTAATGAAAAACTGTTTTTT. This gives the protein CASSLSGGAGNEKLFF.

The J gene is TRBJ2-4, the V gene TRBV5-1, with 16 positions matching TRBD2. The CDR3 runs to 15 residues. J lost 8 bases, V lost 2 bases, and 1 base had no gene match. Per germline, CDR1 SGHRS and CDR2 YFSETQ. CDR3 sequence reads: CASSFGTSGGDIQYF. In DNA form, the CDR3 reads TGCGCCAGCAGCTTTGGGACTAGCGGGGGGGACATTCAGTACTTC.

V usage is TRBV25-1 and J usage is TRBJ2-1; D might be TRBD2 (5 bases). The J call is uncertain, as TRBJ2-7 better fits the DNA end. Per germline, CDR1 MGHDK and CDR2 SYGVNS. The CDR3 contains 15 residues. CDR3 DNA: TGTGCCAGCAGTGAATTTATCCTAGCCTACAATGAGCAGTACTTC. It encodes CASSEFILAYNEQYF.

The chain has TRBV4-1 and TRBJ2-1; 9 nucleotides match TRBD1. V was clipped by 4 bases and J by 7 bases; unmatched bases: 11. The CDR3 loop spans 16 amino acids. CDR1 is MGHRA and CDR2 is YSYEKL in the germline V gene. As DNA, the CDR3 is TGCGCCAGCAGCCGGATAGGGGGACAGGGAAGGAATGAGCAGTTCTTC. It translates to CASSRIGGQGRNEQFF.

Here the CDR3 DNA reads TGTGCCAGCCAACGCGATCCGGGAAATTCACCCCTCCACTTT. Translation gives CASQRDPGNSPLHF. The chain combines TRBV19 with TRBJ1-6; D unclear. In germline, CDR1 is LNHDA, CDR2 SQIVND (reference sequence). V lost 9 bases to trimming and J lost 7 bases, with 16 bases between them. The CDR3 length is 14 residues.

V and J are TRBV5-1 and TRBJ2-7; TRBD2 matches at 8 bases. The junction had 8 bases not matched to a gene; V was cut back by 2 bases and J by 7 bases. Germline assignment: CDR1 SGHRS and CDR2 YFSETQ. There are 14 residues in the CDR3. CDR3 protein: CASSFLLADREQYF. The CDR3 nucleotides read TGCGCCAGCAGCTTCTTACTAGCGGATCGAGAGCAGTACTTC. The complete variable domain, with remaining parts taken from reference TRBV5-1 and TRBJ2-7, reads KAGVTQTPRYLIKTRGQQVTLSCSPISGHRSVSWYQQTPGQGLQFLFEYFSETQRNKGNFPGRFSGRQFSNSRSEMNVSTLELGDSALYLCASSFLLADREQYFGPGTRLTVT.

The chain recombines TRBV6-6 with TRBJ1-5, with 8 bases matching TRBD1. The germline gives CDR1 MNHNY, CDR2 SVGAGI (reference sequence). V gave up 8 bases and J gave up 6 bases; unmatched junction bases: 9. CDR3 length: 14 amino acids. The chain's CDR3 is CASWGRGPSQPQHF. The DNA of the CDR3 is TGTGCCAGCTGGGGCAGGGGGCCAAGTCAGCCCCAGCATTTT.

This clonotype was detected a few times. The chain recombines TRBV7-9 with TRBJ1-1; the D gene is possibly TRBD1 (6 bases). This CDR3 has 13 residues. CDR1 SEHNR and CDR2 FQNEAQ come from the germline V gene (reference sequence). The V end lost 0 bases, the J end lost 11 bases, and 13 bases lay between the germline ends. The CDR3, as DNA: TGTGCCAGCAGCTTAGCCCGACAGGAGGGGGCTTTCTTT. Amino acid sequence: CASSLARQEGAFF.

The chain joins TRBV9 to TRBJ1-1, with a weak D call TRBD1 (6 bases). Deletions cut 0 bases from V and 2 bases from J, with 14 bases between. Germline-derived CDR1 and CDR2 are SGDLS and YYNGEE. This CDR3 spans 16 amino acids. In DNA, the CDR3 is TGTGCCAGCAGCGTAGGGCCCTCAGGGGTTAACACTGAAGCTTTCTTT. Its protein product is CASSVGPSGVNTEAFF. Supplemented by reference TRBV9 and TRBJ1-1, the full variable domain reads DSGVTQTPKHLITATGQRVTLRCSPRSGDLSVYWYQQSLDQGLQFLIQYYNGEERAKGNILERFSAQQFPDLHSELNLSSLELGDSALYFCASSVGPSGVNTEAFFGQGTRLTVV.

The rearrangement uses TRBV12-3 or TRBV12-4 and TRBJ2-1; D is undetermined. Trimming cost V 2 bases and J 4 bases, with 12 bases left between them. The CDR3 totals 15 residues. CDR3: CASSLTLYIYNEQFF. CDR3 DNA sequence: TGTGCCAGCAGTTTAACACTGTACATTTACAATGAGCAGTTCTTC.

This chain's CDR3 is CASSLSYRGAYEQYF. For the CDR3, the DNA is TGTGCCAGCAGTTTATCGTACCGGGGGGCCTACGAGCAGTACTTC. The chain combines TRBV27 with TRBJ2-7, with TRBD2 matching 7 bases. The germline gives CDR1 MNHEY, CDR2 SMNVEV (reference sequence). With 0 bases clipped from V and 2 bases from J, the junction kept 4 bases outside the gene matches. The CDR3 is 15 residues long.

This clonotype was detected only a few times. This chain links TRBV25-1 with TRBJ2-1, with D perhaps matching TRBD1 (6 bases). CDR3 length equals 18 residues. The V gene lost 6 bases and the J gene lost 4 bases, with 25 bases spanning the gap. The V gene's germline CDR1 is MGHDK and CDR2 SYGVNS. CDR3 bases: TGTGCCAGCAGCGACGAAACCCCTAAGGGAAGGGGGTACAATGAGCAGTTCTTC. Protein sequence: CASSDETPKGRGYNEQFF.

This clonotype was recorded many times. The V gene is TRBV7-9, the J gene TRBJ1-2; D remains unclear. The germline CDR1 and CDR2 sequences are SEHNR and FQNEAQ (reference sequence). Deletions cut 3 bases from V and 2 bases from J, with 10 bases between. The CDR3 length is 14 residues. CDR3 bases: TGTGCCAGCAGCTTCGTAGGTGGGAACTATGGCTACACCTTC. Encoded protein: CASSFVGGNYGYTF. Full variable domain (rest looked up from reference TRBV7-9 and TRBJ1-2): DTGVSQNPRHKITKRGQNVTFRCDPISEHNRLYWYRQTLGQGPEFLTYFQNEAQLEKSRLLSDRFSAERPKGSFSTLEIQRTEQGDSAMYLCASSFVGGNYGYTFGSGTRLTVV.

In the case of this clonotype: Its ends do not fully match the called genes, so a read error is possible. The J gene is TRBJ1-1, the V gene TRBV6-1; no clear D gene. Germline CDR1 is MNHNS and CDR2 is SASEGT. The CDR3 is 12 amino acids. The CDR3 loop is CASSEARNETFF. CDR3 nucleotide sequence: TGTGCCAGCAGTGAAGCAAGGAATGAAACTTTCTTT.